This record looks at one T cell receptor (beta chain) sequence and its context. Its antigen is undetermined. The data are from a study of cytomegalovirus exposure and HLA in healthy donors. Overall study context: Approximately 200 million T cells yielded around 120 million unique TCR beta sequences in earlier analysis. As released early, the data held around 80 million unique TCRs from HLA-typed donors.

Overall study results and limits: For TCR beta chains, V- and J-gene trimming was later linked to a missense DCLRE1C variant. When a later analysis compared HLA-associated TCR beta chains with equally common others, the HLA-associated chains turned out to be more clonally expanded and to have lower generation probabilities.

The CDR3 totals 14 residues. The V gene end was trimmed by 3 bases and the J gene end by 7 bases; junction bases not matched to a gene: 6. From germline, CDR1 is ENHRY and CDR2 SYGVKD. Use of 60 Vbeta and 13 Jbeta primers characterized the PCR. Libraries were prepared by immunoSEQ multiplex PCR; TCRdb keeps only in-frame clonotypes and omits some of them. Its clone listing holds approximately 140,000 clones. This chain links TRBV10-3 with TRBJ2-1; 7 bases agree with TRBD2. This TCR was sampled from a man between 35 and 55 years old in good health and CMV-seronegative. Sequencing was performed on PBMCs. In DNA form, the CDR3 reads TGTGCCATCAGTGACTCCGGGGGGAAGAATGAGCAGTTCTTC. Its protein product is CAISDSGGKNEQFF.